A single T cell receptor (beta chain) is shown here with its context. Its antigen is not known. The sample belongs to a study of naive and memory T cell subsets. Broader study findings: Possibly reflecting memory cells re-expressing CD45RA, a few larger clonotypes occurred in naive repertoires, especially CD8. Findings for naive and memory subsets could not be checked against ground truth.

With 0 bases clipped from V and 4 bases from J, the junction kept 5 bases outside the gene matches. This CDR3 is 15 amino acids long. Both TRBC1 and TRBC2 were covered by a beta constant-region primer of two equimolar oligonucleotides. Nested alpha and beta constant-region primers with the SP2 primer drove four PCR rounds on ligated cDNA. In TCRdb, the UMI-ligation and nested PCR reads were re-called with MiXCR into one record per CDR3 protein. The table lists roughly 97,000 distinct CDR3 sequences, around 13% of them singletons. Sequencing was done on a sample of naive CD8+ T cells from blood. The chain carries TRBV12-3 or TRBV12-4 and TRBJ1-2, with 7 bases lining up with TRBD1. This clonotype was sampled from a human donor in good health. The CDR3 DNA sequence: TGTGCCAGCAGTTTAGCAGCAGGGGGTATCTATGGCTACACCTTC. Protein product: CASSLAAGGIYGYTF.